This T cell receptor beta chain was found in a study of PD-L1 blockade in urothelial cancer (TCRdb year 2017). At the level of the whole study: Therapy was started in the mid-2010s for all patients, and atezolizumab 1,200 mg was administered intravenously every 3 weeks. About 90% of the roughly 30 patients were identified as males with urothelial cancer of bladder origin, and a prior smoking history was reported by 18 of 29 patients. Patients had an ECOG performance status of 0 or 1 and had received between 0 and 3 prior chemotherapy regimens. Blood samples were analyzed 3 weeks after the start of treatment (second dose) and 6 weeks after the start of treatment. A median of around 150,000 T cells and roughly 80,000 unique TCRs was obtained from blood samples, and a median clonality of about 0.08 was observed. Somatic, immune and clinical correlates of response to PD-L1 blockade with atezolizumab in urothelial cancer were the focus of an exploratory multi-omic analysis. Pretreatment tumor samples and matched peripheral blood, collected serially before and after atezolizumab treatment, underwent TCR sequencing. Durable clinical benefit meant progression-free survival longer than 6 months, and TCR features were also tested against progression-free and overall survival. In the same patients who had TCR sequencing, pretreatment tumors also underwent whole exome sequencing and RNA sequencing. Durable clinical benefit was achieved by nine patients but not by the remaining 20. Pretreatment blood TCR-seq was available for under 35 patients, at least one posttreatment blood collection was obtained for around 24 patients, and tumor TCR-seq was available for around 24 patients.

Taken with the paper, the label for time point translates to: peripheral blood 6 weeks after treatment start. A total of under 30 patients with locally advanced or metastatic urothelial carcinoma, treated at Memorial Sloan Kettering on a trial protocol, made up the cohort. Peripheral blood mononuclear cells were collected from each patient pretreatment and during treatment, giving between 1 and 8 total time points per patient. The Qiagen DNeasy Blood extraction kit was used to purify genomic DNA from total PBMCs and tumor samples. PBMCs were collected pretreatment and during treatment, and were isolated and stored as previously described. Points on this clone: Its antigen is not yet known. It has no much larger one-base neighbor in the sample; base qualities were not kept.

Overall study results and their limits: Because the sample size was small (n ≈ 29) and many exploratory analyses were performed, the results are intended to be hypothesis-generating. Among patients with durable benefit, tumor-associated TCR clones showed greater expansion in peripheral blood 3 weeks after treatment started (n ≈ 24, p = 0.022). A pretreatment peripheral blood TCR clonality below the median was linked to improved progression-free and overall survival.

The CDR3 sequence holds 14 residues, the cysteine and phenylalanine included. Only the CDR3 region is kept as DNA, spanning 42 bases read in frame from base 1. To estimate absolute template abundance from read counts, synthetic TCR analog templates were spiked into each PCR. Using the immunoSEQ assay, TCRbeta CDR3 regions were amplified from genomic DNA with bias-controlled V and J gene primers. Rearranged TCRbeta segments were sequenced at approximately 20X coverage. In the paper's pipeline: Clustering was used to correct sequencing errors, and CDR3s were annotated against IMGT to assign V, D and J genes. Only productive TCRbeta rearrangements were used in downstream analyses, excluding out-of-frame or stop-codon sequences. Clonality was calculated as one minus the Shannon entropy normalized by the log of the number of unique productive sequences. Clones differing between time points or between blood and tumor were identified by Fisher's exact test with Benjamini-Hochberg correction at adjusted p below 0.01. TCRdb stores this immuneACCESS table with in-frame sequences only. Part of the clones is absent; in the studies checked, under half of the shortfall reflects unresolved V genes, and no reason is known for the rest. That table furnishes V, J and clone size, whereas the DNA furnished D and trimming. The sample contains under 70,000 clones, almost 90% of them found a single time. In total, the top ten clones hold about 11% of the sample.

The specimen comprised PBMCs, sampled around atezolizumab (anti-PD-L1) treatment. This sequence uses TRBV21-1 and TRBJ2-5; the table's D call TRBD1 went unverified against the DNA. TRBV21-1 corresponds to a pseudogene. This clonotype was sampled from a man between 60 and 75 years old with urothelial cancer. The CDR3 protein: CASRSGQGQETQYF. The bases are TGTGCCAGCAGATCCGGACAGGGCCAAGAGACCCAGTACTTC.